The rows below give T cell receptor beta chains drawn from one sample of a study of blood T cell repertoires in COVID-19. The table came from immunoSEQ multiplex PCR; TCRdb's copy has only in-frame clones and leaves some out. The sample comprises 140,000 to 150,000 clones, approximately 87% of which are singletons, and approximately 10% rests with the top ten. The sample consisted of PBMCs or T cells enriched from blood (not recorded which). Receptor source: a man aged 60 to 75 who had recovered from COVID-19. The CDR3 runs from the conserved cysteine through the conserved F or W. Fields, in order: D gene, V gene, clone size, J gene, CDR3 DNA, CDR3 protein. D genes are given only for firm matches. Clone size appears in some rows only: once, few, many, or a class for an expanded clone.

D: TRBD2
V: TRBV3-1/TRBV3-2
size: .
J: TRBJ2-7
DNA: TGTGCCAGCAGCCCGCCTAGCGGACCCTACGAGCAGTACTTC
CDR3: CASSPPSGPYEQYF

D: .
V: TRBV2
size: .
J: TRBJ1-1
DNA: TGTGCCAGCAGGGGGCTCTGGCAGAGGAACACTGAAGCTTTCTTT
CDR3: CASRGLWQRNTEAFF

D: .
V: TRBV28
size: few
J: TRBJ1-5
DNA: TGTGCCAGCAGAGTATCGGGGGGCAGGGAGCCCCAGCATTTT
CDR3: CASRVSGGREPQHF

D: TRBD2
V: TRBV7-2
size: few
J: TRBJ2-7
DNA: TGTGCCAGCAGCTTAGTTGGGGGCACTCGGTTAGCGGGAGAGTGGGAGCAGTACTTC
CDR3: CASSLVGGTRLAGEWEQYF

D: TRBD1
V: TRBV7-3
size: .
J: TRBJ1-1
DNA: TGTGCCAGCAGCTCTCGACAGGGCGCTGAAGCTTTCTTT
CDR3: CASSSRQGAEAFF

D: TRBD1
V: TRBV4-1
size: .
J: TRBJ1-1
DNA: TGCGCCAGCAGCCAAATGACACCCGGGGCAGGGGGTCGGAACACTGAAGCTTTCTTT
CDR3: CASSQMTPGAGGRNTEAFF

D: .
V: TRBV6-5
size: once
J: TRBJ1-2
DNA: TGTGCCAGCAGTTACTCGACGGGGGTTGACTACACCTTC
CDR3: CASSYSTGVDYTF

D: .
V: TRBV10-3
size: .
J: TRBJ1-6
DNA: TGTGCCATCACTACAGGGATAAGTTCACCCCTCCACTTT
CDR3: CAITTGISSPLHF

D: .
V: TRBV19
size: .
J: TRBJ1-3
DNA: TGTGCCAGTAGTACTGCGACAGAAAAGCACTCTGGAAACACCATATATTTT
CDR3: CASSTATEKHSGNTIYF

D: TRBD2
V: TRBV3-1/TRBV3-2
size: .
J: TRBJ2-1
DNA: TGTGCCAGCAGCCCTCGGACTAGCGGTCGCAATGAGCAGTTCTTC
CDR3: CASSPRTSGRNEQFF

D: TRBD1
V: TRBV27
size: .
J: TRBJ1-2
DNA: TGTGCCAGCAGTCAGGGACAGGGGATAACTTATGGCTACACCTTC
CDR3: CASSQGQGITYGYTF

D: .
V: TRBV28
size: .
J: TRBJ1-1
DNA: TGTGCCTGTACAACTGGGGTCGGGGGGGCAATGAACACTGAAGCTTTCTTT
CDR3: CACTTGVGGAMNTEAFF

D: .
V: TRBV27
size: .
J: TRBJ2-3
DNA: TGTGCCAGCACCAAAAGTTCGGAGGCCCGCACGCAGTATTTT
CDR3: CASTKSSEARTQYF

D: .
V: TRBV12-3/TRBV12-4
size: .
J: TRBJ1-2
DNA: TGTGCCAGCAGTTTGGGCAGGGTAGACGGCTACACCTTC
CDR3: CASSLGRVDGYTF

D: TRBD1
V: TRBV7-3
size: once
J: TRBJ1-2
DNA: TGTGCCAGCAGCCTCGGACAGGGCAAAGATGGCTACACCTTC
CDR3: CASSLGQGKDGYTF

D: .
V: TRBV15
size: .
J: TRBJ2-5
DNA: TGTGCCACCAGCAAGGACTTCCAAGAGACCCAGTACTTC
CDR3: CATSKDFQETQYF

D: .
V: TRBV7-8
size: .
J: TRBJ2-3
DNA: TGTGCCAGCAGCTCACAGGATACGCAGTATTTT
CDR3: CASSSQDTQYF

D: .
V: TRBV18
size: .
J: TRBJ1-1
DNA: TGTGCCAGCTCACCCCTACAGGGCACTGAAGCTTTCTTT
CDR3: CASSPLQGTEAFF

D: .
V: TRBV21-1
size: .
J: TRBJ2-2
DNA: TGTGCCAGCAGCAAAGGGGCTAGCGGGCCCAATGGATACACCGGGGAGCTGTTTTTT
CDR3: CASSKGASGPNGYTGELFF

D: .
V: TRBV10-3
size: .
J: TRBJ2-3
DNA: TGTGCCATCAGGGGCCCCCTCAGCACAGATACGCAGTATTTT
CDR3: CAIRGPLSTDTQYF

D: TRBD2
V: TRBV7-8
size: .
J: TRBJ2-3
DNA: TGTGCCAGCGCTAGCGGGAGGGAGGATACGCAGTATTTT
CDR3: CASASGREDTQYF

D: TRBD2
V: TRBV3-1/TRBV3-2
size: .
J: TRBJ2-3
DNA: TGTGCCAGCAGCCCGACTAGCGGGAGTCGAGATACGCAGTATTTT
CDR3: CASSPTSGSRDTQYF

D: TRBD2
V: TRBV4-2
size: few
J: TRBJ2-2
DNA: TGTGCCAGCAGCCAAACTAGCGGGAACACCGGGGAGCTGTTTTTT
CDR3: CASSQTSGNTGELFF

D: TRBD1
V: TRBV7-9
size: .
J: TRBJ2-5
DNA: TGTGCCAGCAGCTCCCCGACAGGGGATGTGGAGACCCAGTACTTC
CDR3: CASSSPTGDVETQYF

D: TRBD2
V: TRBV19
size: few
J: TRBJ2-7
DNA: TGTGCCAGTAGTCTGAAGGGACTAGCGGACCACAGACGCAACGAGCAGTACTTC
CDR3: CASSLKGLADHRRNEQYF

D: .
V: TRBV14
size: .
J: TRBJ2-3
DNA: TGTGCCAGCAGCCAGGTGACTAGTTCAGATACGCAGTATTTT
CDR3: CASSQVTSSDTQYF

D: .
V: TRBV30
size: .
J: TRBJ1-5
DNA: TGTGCCTGGAGTGTCGCCGGTCCGAGCAATCAGCCCCAGCATTTT
CDR3: CAWSVAGPSNQPQHF

D: .
V: TRBV2
size: .
J: TRBJ2-1
DNA: TGTGCCAGCAGCGCCCAGGGGTGGGAGCAGTTCTTC
CDR3: CASSAQGWEQFF

D: .
V: TRBV24-1
size: .
J: TRBJ1-3
DNA: TGTGCCACCAGTGATTGGGGCGACAGGAGATCTGGAAACACCATATATTTT
CDR3: CATSDWGDRRSGNTIYF

D: .
V: TRBV2
size: .
J: TRBJ1-6
DNA: TGTGCCAGCACTGGACAGACCTATAATTCACCCCTCCACTTT
CDR3: CASTGQTYNSPLHF

D: .
V: TRBV2
size: .
J: TRBJ2-1
DNA: TGTGCCAGCAGTGAAGAATCAGGGGACAATGAGCAGTTCTTC
CDR3: CASSEESGDNEQFF

D: .
V: TRBV7-8
size: .
J: TRBJ1-1
DNA: TGTGCCAGCAGCCGAGCCCAGGGTAACACTGAAGCTTTCTTT
CDR3: CASSRAQGNTEAFF

D: .
V: TRBV6-5
size: .
J: TRBJ1-2
DNA: TGTGCCAGCAGTTACGATTGGACAGCTTCAAACTATGGCTACACCTTC
CDR3: CASSYDWTASNYGYTF

D: TRBD1
V: TRBV3-1/TRBV3-2
size: .
J: TRBJ2-7
DNA: TGTGCCAGCAGCCCACGACAGGGCTACGAGCAGTACTTC
CDR3: CASSPRQGYEQYF

D: .
V: TRBV5-1
size: few
J: TRBJ1-1
DNA: TGCGCCAGCAGCTTGGCCGGGACACAGAACACTGAAGCTTTCTTT
CDR3: CASSLAGTQNTEAFF

D: .
V: TRBV5-6
size: .
J: TRBJ2-1
DNA: TGTGCCAGCAGCTTGGAGGGGACAATGGTTGAGCAGTTCTTC
CDR3: CASSLEGTMVEQFF

D: .
V: TRBV2
size: .
J: TRBJ2-2
DNA: TGTGCCAGCAGTGGCCGGAGCGGACCCGGGGAGCTGTTTTTT
CDR3: CASSGRSGPGELFF

D: .
V: TRBV6-5
size: .
J: TRBJ1-1
DNA: TGTGCCAGCAGGAGGACGGGAACTGAAGCTTTCTTT
CDR3: CASRRTGTEAFF

D: TRBD1
V: TRBV28
size: .
J: TRBJ1-6
DNA: TGTGCCAGCAGTTTGAACAGGGGAAATTCACCCCTCCACTTT
CDR3: CASSLNRGNSPLHF

D: .
V: TRBV5-5
size: .
J: TRBJ2-7
DNA: TGTGCCAGCAGTGACCCTCGGGGAAAGAGGGTCTACGAGCAGTACTTC
CDR3: CASSDPRGKRVYEQYF

D: .
V: TRBV28
size: few
J: TRBJ1-1
DNA: TGTGCCAGCAGTTCTCTTCAAGGGGCGCGTACTGAAGCTTTCTTT
CDR3: CASSSLQGARTEAFF

D: TRBD2
V: TRBV18
size: .
J: TRBJ2-3
DNA: TGTGCCAGCTCACCAGATCGGTTAGCGGGAGGTAGATTT
CDR3: CASSPDRLAGGRF

D: TRBD1
V: TRBV2
size: .
J: TRBJ1-1
DNA: TGTGCCAGCAGGGCGACAGGGGTGGCAACTGAAGCTTTCTTT
CDR3: CASRATGVATEAFF

D: .
V: TRBV18
size: .
J: TRBJ2-7
DNA: TGTGCCAGCTCTGCGGGGGCAGGGCAGTACGAGCAGTACTTC
CDR3: CASSAGAGQYEQYF

D: .
V: TRBV10-3
size: few
J: TRBJ1-4
DNA: TGTGCCATCAGTGAGGGGGGGAAACTGTTTTTT
CDR3: CAISEGGKLFF

D: .
V: TRBV3-1/TRBV3-2
size: .
J: TRBJ1-6
DNA: TGTGCCAGCAGCCAATATCTGTCGGGAACTTCACCCCTCCACTTT
CDR3: CASSQYLSGTSPLHF

D: .
V: TRBV28
size: few
J: TRBJ1-1
DNA: TGTGCCAGCAGCCTAGCTCAGGTTGAAGCTTTCTTT
CDR3: CASSLAQVEAFF

D: .
V: TRBV2
size: .
J: TRBJ1-2
DNA: TGTGCCAGCAGTGAGGTCGGTCCGACGGGGAGCTACACCTTC
CDR3: CASSEVGPTGSYTF

D: TRBD1
V: TRBV28
size: .
J: TRBJ1-1
DNA: TGTGCCAGCAGCGATGCGACAGGGTCTTTCACTGAAGCTTTCTTT
CDR3: CASSDATGSFTEAFF

D: .
V: TRBV2
size: .
J: TRBJ2-2
DNA: TGTGCCAGCAGTCTTCAGGTGAACACCGGGGAGCTGTTTTTT
CDR3: CASSLQVNTGELFF

D: .
V: TRBV7-4
size: .
J: TRBJ2-7
DNA: TGTGCCAGCAGCTCCACCGGTGTGGGAGACATCTACGAGCAGTACTTC
CDR3: CASSSTGVGDIYEQYF

D: TRBD1
V: TRBV18
size: .
J: TRBJ2-7
DNA: TGTGCCAGCTCACTGCCTGTCGACAGGGGTAGCCACGAGCAGTACTTC
CDR3: CASSLPVDRGSHEQYF

D: .
V: TRBV7-9
size: .
J: TRBJ2-7
DNA: TGTGCCAGCAGCTTAGCCCAGGGTGGCGAGCAGTACTTC
CDR3: CASSLAQGGEQYF

D: TRBD2
V: TRBV19
size: .
J: TRBJ2-1
DNA: TGTGCCAGTAGTACCGCCGGCGCGGGGGGGCGAAGAGAGCAGTTCTTC
CDR3: CASSTAGAGGRREQFF

D: TRBD2
V: TRBV4-2
size: .
J: TRBJ2-3
DNA: TGTGCCAGCAGCCAACCCGGGACTAGGGATACGCAGTATTTT
CDR3: CASSQPGTRDTQYF

D: .
V: TRBV1
size: .
J: TRBJ2-7
DNA: TGCACCAGCAGCCAAGATCTCCACGAGCAGTACTTC
CDR3: CTSSQDLHEQYF

D: .
V: TRBV6-5
size: .
J: TRBJ1-5
DNA: TGTGCCAGCTCGGGAGACAGCAATCAGCCCCAGCATTTT
CDR3: CASSGDSNQPQHF